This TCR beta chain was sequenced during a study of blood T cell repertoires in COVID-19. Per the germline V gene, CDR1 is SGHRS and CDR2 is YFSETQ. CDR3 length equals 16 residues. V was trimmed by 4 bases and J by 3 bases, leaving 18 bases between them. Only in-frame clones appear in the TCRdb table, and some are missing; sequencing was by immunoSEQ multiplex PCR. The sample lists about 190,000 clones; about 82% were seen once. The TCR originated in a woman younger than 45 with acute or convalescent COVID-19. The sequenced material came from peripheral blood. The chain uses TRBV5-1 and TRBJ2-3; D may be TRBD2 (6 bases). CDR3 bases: TGCGCCAGCAGCCTGGACGCGGGGCTCTTAACAGATACGCAGTATTTT. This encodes CASSLDAGLLTDTQYF.